The sequence of this T cell receptor beta chain was determined in a study of OX40 agonist ivuxolimab in advanced cancers. On the study more broadly: Across the patients, intravenous ivuxolimab was delivered every 2 weeks at 0.01 to 10 mg/kg. A history of anti-PD-1, anti-PD-L1 or anti-CTLA-4 therapy was acceptable, and 40% had some.

Germline V gene sequence: CDR1 MNHNY, CDR2 SVGAGI (reference sequence). The V segment lost 2 bases and the J segment 5 bases; nucleotides outside the gene matches: 0. This CDR3 spans 13 amino acids. The method was immunoSEQ multiplex PCR; TCRdb's version includes in-frame clones alone and lacks a portion of them. Of tens of thousands of clones in the sample, 80% to 90% are singletons; the top ten hold 9% to 10%. The chain recombines TRBV6-6 with TRBJ2-7, with 10 bases that match TRBD1. The receptor was derived from an adult with an advanced solid tumor such as melanoma, head and neck, liver or kidney cancer. The input for sequencing was CD4+ or CD8+ T cells sorted from blood, taken in a trial of the OX40 agonist ivuxolimab. CDR3 coding DNA: TGTGCCAGCAGTTACGGACAGGGGGACGAGCAGTACTTC. It specifies CASSYGQGDEQYF.